Shown below are 20 T cell receptor beta chains from a single sample sequenced in a study of T cells after yellow fever vaccination. TCRdb passed the 5' RACE reads through MiXCR, listing each CDR3 protein once. The table has fewer than 400,000 distinct CDR3 sequences, roughly 6.2% seen once. The sample in question was PBMCs, obtained 5 days after the yellow fever booster vaccination. These receptors came from a man aged 30 to 39 who received the YFV17D yellow fever vaccine.

This clonotype was seen repeatedly, ten times or more. The V call is TRBV5-1, the J call TRBJ1-1; TRBD1 matches 7 bases. V trimming: 8 bases; J trimming: 3 bases; junction bases outside the gene matches: 10. There are 14 residues in the CDR3. Germline V gene sequence: CDR1 SGHRS, CDR2 YFSETQ. The CDR3 spells CARNLDRDYTEAFF. The CDR3 bases are TGCGCCAGAAATCTCGACAGGGACTACACTGAAGCTTTCTTT.

In its sample, this clonotype was seen a few times. This sequence joins TRBV24-1 and TRBJ2-2; D not certain. The V end was cut by 1 base, the J end by 5 bases, with 1 base between. The CDR3 length is 12 residues. Germline V CDR1 and CDR2: KGHDR, SFDVKD. DNA for the CDR3: TGTGCCACCAGTGATTTAACCGGGGAGCTGTTTTTT. Protein sequence: CATSDLTGELFF.

This clonotype was seen a few times. This rearrangement joins TRBV25-1 to TRBJ1-2; D remains ambiguous. V dropped 4 bases and J dropped 8 bases, with 11 bases sitting between them. CDR3 length: 12 residues. The germline gives CDR1 MGHDK, CDR2 SYGVNS. The CDR3 DNA is TGTGCCAGCAGTGTTCCGATTTCGGGCTACACCTTC. Encoded protein: CASSVPISGYTF.

This clonotype was picked up a small number of times. The chain uses TRBV7-2 and TRBJ1-1; a possible D gene is TRBD1 (5 bases). The V gene lost 3 bases and the J gene lost 0 bases, with 11 bases spanning the gap. The germline V gene has CDR1 SGHTA and CDR2 FQGNSA. The CDR3 sequence is 15 residues long. The CDR3 DNA sequence: TGTGCCAGCAGCTTCTCTTCGACAGTGAACACTGAAGCTTTCTTT. The encoded protein is CASSFSSTVNTEAFF.

This clonotype was observed at least ten times. The V call is TRBV5-4, the J call TRBJ2-3, with 9 bases aligning to TRBD2. This CDR3 comprises 15 residues. From germline, CDR1 is SGHNT and CDR2 YYREEE (reference sequence). The V and J ends lost 3 bases and 4 bases, in that order; junction bases with no gene match: 6. CDR3 coding DNA: TGTGCCAGCAGCTATAGCGGGAGCCGTTCAGATACGCAGTATTTT. It yields the protein CASSYSGSRSDTQYF.

This clonotype was picked up a small number of times. The chain employs TRBV6-1 and TRBJ2-2; TRBD1 agrees at 8 bases. Germline values: CDR1 MNHNS, CDR2 SASEGT. The CDR3 runs to 15 residues. The J segment lost 5 bases and the V segment lost 7 bases, leaving 9 bases of the junction unmatched. The CDR3 nucleotides read TGTGCCAGCACTCTCCGGACAGGGCGGACCGGGGAGCTGTTTTTT. Amino acids: CASTLRTGRTGELFF.

The chain combines TRBV5-5 with TRBJ1-4; D is perhaps TRBD1 (6 bases). V shed 2 bases and J shed 3 bases, with 8 bases lying between them. CDR1 is SGHKS and CDR2 is YYEKEE in the germline V gene (reference sequence). This CDR3 comprises 14 residues. CDR3 loop: CASSFTGPNEKLFF. Here the CDR3 DNA reads TGTGCCAGCAGCTTCACAGGGCCTAATGAAAAACTGTTTTTT.

The V call is TRBV2, the J call TRBJ1-6; a weak D match, TRBD1 (6 bases). The CDR3 length is 16 residues. With 3 bases removed from V and 10 bases from J, the gap between germline ends came to 19 bases. Germline lookup yields CDR1 SNHLY and CDR2 FYNNEI. CDR3 in amino acids: CASSESQGNVASPLHF. In nucleotides, the CDR3 is TGTGCCAGCAGTGAGTCACAGGGAAATGTTGCCTCACCCCTCCACTTT. The full variable domain, in which reference TRBV2 and TRBJ1-6 provide the parts outside the CDR3, is EPEVTQTPSHQVTQMGQEVILRCVPISNHLYFYWYRQILGQKVEFLVSFYNNEISEKSEIFDDQFSVERPDGSNFTLKIRSTKLEDSAMYFCASSESQGNVASPLHFGNGTRLTVT.

This chain joins TRBV7-2 and TRBJ2-1, with D perhaps TRBD2 (5 bases). Germline lookup yields CDR1 SGHTA and CDR2 FQGNSA. The CDR3 is made up of 15 amino acids. The V end was cut by 6 bases, the J end by 2 bases, with 14 bases between. CDR3 DNA sequence: TGTGCCAGCAGTCCCGGCGGAGCGGCCTACAATGAGCAGTTCTTC. Its translation: CASSPGGAAYNEQFF.

The chain recombines TRBV7-9 with TRBJ2-7; tentatively, D is TRBD1 (6 bases). The CDR3 is 14 residues long. V was clipped by 1 base and J by 4 bases, with 11 bases between them. The germline gives CDR1 SEHNR, CDR2 FQNEAQ (reference sequence). The CDR3 DNA is TGTGCCAGCAGCTTAGGGGACACTAGATACGAGCAGTACTTC. Its protein is CASSLGDTRYEQYF.

V and J are TRBV12-3 or TRBV12-4 and TRBJ1-2, with D uncertain. This CDR3 region has 13 residues. Between the trimmed V and J ends, which lost 0 bases and 4 bases, there was a span of 6 bases. CDR3 amino acids: CASSLAGIYGYTF. The CDR3 DNA reads as TGTGCCAGCAGTTTAGCGGGAATCTATGGCTACACCTTC.

The rearrangement joins TRBV18 to TRBJ1-2; D might be TRBD1 (5 bases). The V and J ends lost 7 bases and 4 bases respectively, with 13 bases between them. This CDR3 contains 13 residues. The V gene's germline CDR1 is KGHSH and CDR2 LQKENI. The CDR3 DNA is TGTGCCAGCTACGCTCAGGGTGTCTATGGCTACACCTTC. It encodes CASYAQGVYGYTF. Filled out from reference TRBV18 and TRBJ1-2, the complete variable domain reads NAGVMQNPRHLVRRRGQEARLRCSPMKGHSHVYWYRQLPEEGLKFMVYLQKENIIDESGMPKERFSAEFPKEGPSILRIQQVVRGDSAAYFCASYAQGVYGYTFGSGTRLTVV.

The rearrangement joins TRBV3-1 to TRBJ1-1; no definite D call. Trimming took off 0 bases at V and 8 bases at J, with 10 bases between the two ends. The length of the CDR3 is 13 residues. CDR1 and CDR2 from the germline V gene are LGHDT and YNNKEL (reference sequence). The CDR3 DNA is TGTGCCAGCAGCCAAGATCGGATAGGGGAAGCTTTCTTT. Protein sequence: CASSQDRIGEAFF.

This rearrangement joins TRBV25-1 to TRBJ2-2; no clear D gene. CDR1 and CDR2 from the germline V gene are MGHDK and SYGVNS. V was pared by 6 bases and J by 1 base, with 18 bases between. CDR3 length: 17 residues. CDR3 nucleotide sequence: TGTGCCAGCAGGCCGACGGACGACAAACTGAACACCGGGGAGCTGTTTTTT. It is translated as CASRPTDDKLNTGELFF.

This clonotype was detected a few times. The junction shows a germline mismatch at one end, possibly a read error. The chain combines TRBV7-7 with TRBJ2-5; 8 bases are a match to TRBD1. The CDR3 spans 14 residues. Germline loops: CDR1 SSHAT, CDR2 FNYEAQ (reference sequence). CDR3 loop: CASSPTGAEETQYF. CDR3 DNA sequence: TGTGCTAGCAGCCCGACAGGGGCAGAAGAGACCCAGTACTTC.

V usage is TRBV20-1 and J usage is TRBJ2-7; 13 nucleotides match TRBD2. Germline CDR1 DFQATT, CDR2 SNEGSKA (reference sequence). The CDR3 runs to 13 residues. J gave up 6 bases and V 8 bases, and 7 bases lay outside the gene matches. CDR3 DNA sequence: TGCAGTTCGCCGAGGACTAGCGGGAGCGAGCAGTACTTC. It yields the protein CSSPRTSGSEQYF.

This clonotype was seen a few times. The chain recombines TRBV10-3 with TRBJ1-5; D is ambiguous. Trimming removed 0 bases at V and 4 bases at J, with 7 bases between. Germline CDR1 is ENHRY and CDR2 is SYGVKD. The CDR3 runs to 14 residues. This CDR3 reads CAISESAANQPQHF. CDR3 sequence (DNA): TGTGCCATCAGTGAGTCGGCGGCTAATCAGCCCCAGCATTTT.

The sample holds many counts of this clonotype. The chain has TRBV24-1 and TRBJ2-3; 10 nucleotides line up with TRBD2. CDR1 and CDR2 (germline): KGHDR, SFDVKD. Germline trimming cut 2 bases from V and 1 base from J; bases unmatched to any gene: 8. The CDR3 sequence is 18 residues long. The DNA for the CDR3 is TGTGCCACCAGTGATTCCCCGGTCGGACTAGCGGGCACAGATACGCAGTATTTT. This gives the protein CATSDSPVGLAGTDTQYF.

In this sample, this clonotype turned up many times. For the CDR3, the DNA is TGTGCCAGCAGCTGGGAGTCGAGGGGGGTCCAGCATTTT. Protein sequence: CASSWESRGVQHF. The chain uses TRBV6-1 and TRBJ1-5; possibly TRBD1 for D (6 bases). The CDR3 sequence is 13 residues long. Germline CDR1 reads MNHNS; CDR2 reads SASEGT. The ends were cut back, 6 bases at V and 12 bases at J, with 18 bases in the middle.

This chain joins TRBV11-2 and TRBJ2-7; TRBD1 aligns across 8 bases. Germline lookup yields CDR1 SGHAT and CDR2 FQNNGV. This CDR3 region has 19 residues. J was trimmed by 1 base and V by 5 bases; bases with no gene match: 19. CDR3: CASSPRQGPISLLSYEQYF. The DNA for the CDR3 is TGTGCCAGCAGCCCCAGACAGGGGCCCATTTCTCTTCTATCCTACGAGCAGTACTTC.